This is a list of T cell receptor beta chains from one sample in a study of shared clonotypes between healthy human individuals. The assay was immunoSEQ multiplex PCR, and TCRdb's table has in-frame clones only and misses some. The sample gives under 1,100,000 clones, 75% to 85% of which show up once; roughly 0.61% is in the top ten. The material sequenced was memory CD4+ T cells from PBMCs. Source of these receptors: a man aged 18-30 years in good health. Some clones in this sample may be carry-over from other donors' samples. The CDR3 runs from the conserved cysteine through the conserved F or W.

j_gene: TRBJ2-7
len: 12
v_gene: TRBV28
CDR3aa: CASRLRPGLQYF

j_gene: TRBJ1-5
len: 15
v_gene: TRBV19
CDR3aa: CASSMENSSNQPQHF

j_gene: TRBJ2-2
len: 15
v_gene: TRBV9
CDR3aa: CASSVAPVVTGELFF

j_gene: TRBJ1-3
len: 14
v_gene: TRBV7-9
CDR3aa: CASSTGYSGNTIYF

j_gene: TRBJ2-1
len: 16
v_gene: TRBV7-3
CDR3aa: CASSSRTSGNVNEQFF

j_gene: TRBJ2-5
len: 15
v_gene: TRBV28
CDR3aa: CASSSSGLASETQYF

j_gene: TRBJ1-5
len: 16
v_gene: TRBV4-2
CDR3aa: CASSQEGGYSNQPQHF

j_gene: TRBJ2-1
len: 16
v_gene: TRBV4-1
CDR3aa: CASSQDPRGWGNEQFF

j_gene: TRBJ2-1
len: 15
v_gene: TRBV2
CDR3aa: CASRWGQSTYNEQFF

j_gene: TRBJ2-7
len: 15
v_gene: TRBV6-6
CDR3aa: CASKIGQGKVSEQYF

j_gene: TRBJ1-1
len: 13
v_gene: TRBV19
CDR3aa: CASSIRRNTEAFF

j_gene: TRBJ1-3
len: 15
v_gene: TRBV7-2
CDR3aa: CASSYRGPGGNTIYF

j_gene: TRBJ2-7
len: 13
v_gene: TRBV27
CDR3aa: CASTRTGAYEQYF

j_gene: TRBJ1-1
len: 14
v_gene: TRBV7-2
CDR3aa: CASSPDRSYTEAFF

j_gene: TRBJ1-2
len: 13
v_gene: TRBV6-6
CDR3aa: CASSQTGVYGYTF

j_gene: TRBJ1-4
len: 13
v_gene: TRBV29-1
CDR3aa: CSVSTGFNEKLFF

j_gene: TRBJ1-3
len: 15
v_gene: TRBV25-1
CDR3aa: CASSVSGTSGNTIYF

j_gene: TRBJ1-5
len: 16
v_gene: TRBV19
CDR3aa: CASKSRGGISNQPQHF

j_gene: TRBJ1-3
len: 15
v_gene: TRBV6-6
CDR3aa: CASSYQTVVKNTIYF

j_gene: TRBJ1-1
len: 12
v_gene: TRBV6-1
CDR3aa: CASISDLTEAFF

j_gene: TRBJ2-3
len: 14
v_gene: TRBV11-2
CDR3aa: CASSLVKAADTQYF

j_gene: TRBJ2-2
len: 16
v_gene: TRBV6-6
CDR3aa: CASSPLDRARAGELFF

j_gene: TRBJ2-5
len: 15
v_gene: TRBV5-4
CDR3aa: CASSRDRGVQETQYF

j_gene: TRBJ1-2
len: 16
v_gene: TRBV15
CDR3aa: CATSTYFQGAPTGYTF

j_gene: TRBJ2-3
len: 16
v_gene: TRBV6-6
CDR3aa: CASRLPSGPSTDTQYF

j_gene: TRBJ1-5
len: 15
v_gene: TRBV19
CDR3aa: CASSIIGGPTQPQHF

j_gene: TRBJ2-7
len: 13
v_gene: TRBV19
CDR3aa: CASRLRGGYEQYF

j_gene: TRBJ2-4
len: 13
v_gene: TRBV6-5
CDR3aa: CASSYGRGNIQYF

j_gene: TRBJ2-7
len: 14
v_gene: TRBV19
CDR3aa: CASSIDRDHYEQYF

j_gene: TRBJ2-3
len: 13
v_gene: TRBV11-3
CDR3aa: CASSLVGADTQYF

j_gene: TRBJ2-7
len: 14
v_gene: TRBV9
CDR3aa: CASSVDGSRREQYF

j_gene: TRBJ2-5
len: 18
v_gene: TRBV5-1
CDR3aa: CASSLLGLVRGGEETQYF

j_gene: TRBJ1-1
len: 15
v_gene: TRBV18
CDR3aa: CASSPVKSTNTEAFF

j_gene: TRBJ2-7
len: 14
v_gene: TRBV6-1
CDR3aa: CASRGLAGGIEQYF

j_gene: TRBJ2-1
len: 15
v_gene: TRBV5-5
CDR3aa: CASSPGTSGKRAPVF

j_gene: TRBJ2-3
len: 17
v_gene: TRBV4-1
CDR3aa: CASSRRGTSGTTDTQYF

j_gene: TRBJ2-7
len: 14
v_gene: TRBV2
CDR3aa: CASRDTGGAYEQYF

j_gene: TRBJ2-7
len: 15
v_gene: TRBV29-1
CDR3aa: CSVEVGPGFSYEQYF

j_gene: TRBJ2-2
len: 17
v_gene: TRBV5-1
CDR3aa: CASSLRSTSANTGELFF

j_gene: TRBJ2-7
len: 15
v_gene: TRBV5-1
CDR3aa: CASSGGTSGSYEQYF

j_gene: TRBJ2-3
len: 13
v_gene: TRBV5-1
CDR3aa: CASSYPGTDTQYF

j_gene: TRBJ2-2
len: 13
v_gene: TRBV19
CDR3aa: CASSIGGTGELFF

j_gene: TRBJ1-1
len: 12
v_gene: TRBV6-6
CDR3aa: CATRAGNTEAFF

j_gene: TRBJ1-2
len: 13
v_gene: TRBV10-2
CDR3aa: CASSERTVYGYTF

j_gene: TRBJ2-6
len: 15
v_gene: TRBV27
CDR3aa: CASSFGRSGANVLTF

j_gene: TRBJ2-1
len: 14
v_gene: TRBV10-3
CDR3aa: CAISESDTYNEQFF

j_gene: TRBJ1-3
len: 15
v_gene: TRBV4-2
CDR3aa: CASSQEYRGDNTIYF

j_gene: TRBJ2-2
len: 15
v_gene: TRBV5-5
CDR3aa: CASSLAPQVTGELFF

j_gene: TRBJ2-7
len: 13
v_gene: TRBV5-4
CDR3aa: CASSLPFGHEQYF

j_gene: TRBJ1-1
len: 16
v_gene: TRBV19
CDR3aa: CASSSRGQGWYTEAFF

j_gene: TRBJ1-5
len: 16
v_gene: TRBV30
CDR3aa: CAWSVQSRPRHQPQHF

j_gene: TRBJ2-5
len: 16
v_gene: TRBV7-8
CDR3aa: CASSRASGSDQETQYF

j_gene: TRBJ2-7
len: 13
v_gene: TRBV30
CDR3aa: CAWTSGHSYEQYF

j_gene: TRBJ2-5
len: 14
v_gene: TRBV19
CDR3aa: CASSIRLAGETQYF

j_gene: TRBJ1-2
len: 13
v_gene: TRBV6-1
CDR3aa: CASTYRDRDGYTF

j_gene: TRBJ2-1
len: 14
v_gene: TRBV9
CDR3aa: CASSVVGVVGEQFF

j_gene: TRBJ2-1
len: 17
v_gene: TRBV11-1
CDR3aa: CASSLATTSPPYNEQFF